What follows describes a single T cell receptor beta chain. Its target is unknown. Trimming removed 3 bases at V and 4 bases at J, with 15 bases between. Germline V gene sequence: CDR1 SNHLY, CDR2 FYNNEI. CDR3 length: 15 amino acids. The data stem from a study of cytomegalovirus exposure and HLA in healthy donors. The PCR made use of 60 Vbeta and 13 Jbeta primers. The table came from immunoSEQ multiplex PCR; TCRdb's copy has only in-frame clones and leaves some out. Of 90,000 to 120,000 clones listed, roughly 70% were seen once; the top ten hold about 14%. Study-wide points: Association of a missense DCLRE1C variant with TCR beta V- and J-gene trimming was reported in a later analysis. Later analysis suggested most CMV-associated TCR beta chains were HLA-restricted.

Sequences were obtained from PBMCs. The chain carries TRBV2 and TRBJ1-1; TRBD1 might be the D (6 bases). The sequence was obtained from a woman in her forties in good health and CMV-seropositive. The CDR3 is CASSELQGLGTEAFF. As DNA, the CDR3 is TGTGCCAGCAGTGAGTTGCAGGGGCTTGGCACTGAAGCTTTCTTT.